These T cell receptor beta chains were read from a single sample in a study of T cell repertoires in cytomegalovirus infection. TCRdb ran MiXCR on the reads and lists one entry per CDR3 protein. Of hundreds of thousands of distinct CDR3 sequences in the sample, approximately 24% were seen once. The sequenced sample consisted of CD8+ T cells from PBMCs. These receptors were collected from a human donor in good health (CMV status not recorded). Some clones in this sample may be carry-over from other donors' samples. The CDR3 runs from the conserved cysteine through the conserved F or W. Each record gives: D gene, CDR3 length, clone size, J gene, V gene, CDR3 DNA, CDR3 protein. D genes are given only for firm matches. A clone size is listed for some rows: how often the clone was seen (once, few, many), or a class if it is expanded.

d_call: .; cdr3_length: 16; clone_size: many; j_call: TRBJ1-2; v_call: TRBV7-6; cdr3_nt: TGTGCCAGCAGCTTAGAGGAGGGTCCAGGGCTCTATGGCTACACCTTC; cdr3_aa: CASSLEEGPGLYGYTF
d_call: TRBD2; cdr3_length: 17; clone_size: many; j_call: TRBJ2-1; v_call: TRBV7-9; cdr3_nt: TGTGCCAGCAGCTCCTCAACTAGCGGGGGGGCGAGAAATGAGCAGTTCTTC; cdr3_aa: CASSSSTSGGARNEQFF
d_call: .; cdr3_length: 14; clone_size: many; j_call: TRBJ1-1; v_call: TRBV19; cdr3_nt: TGTGCCAGTAGTATGGGACACTTGAACACTGAAGCTTTCTTT; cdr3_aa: CASSMGHLNTEAFF
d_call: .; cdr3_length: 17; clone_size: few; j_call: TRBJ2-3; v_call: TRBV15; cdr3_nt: TGTGCCACCAGCACAACACAGAGTTCACGGAAGACAGATACGCAGTATTTT; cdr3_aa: CATSTTQSSRKTDTQYF
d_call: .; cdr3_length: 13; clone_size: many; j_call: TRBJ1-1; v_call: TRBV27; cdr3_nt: TGTGCCAGCAGTGTCGGATGGAACACTGAAGCTTTCTTT; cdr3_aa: CASSVGWNTEAFF
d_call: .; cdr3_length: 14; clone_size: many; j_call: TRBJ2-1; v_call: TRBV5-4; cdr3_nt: TGTGCCAGCAGCCCGTTTTCAGGGTACAATGAGCAGTTCTTC; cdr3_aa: CASSPFSGYNEQFF
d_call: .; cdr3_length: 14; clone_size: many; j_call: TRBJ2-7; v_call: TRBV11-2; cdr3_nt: TGTGCCAGCAGCCCGCCGGCAGGGATGAACGAGCAGTACTTC; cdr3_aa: CASSPPAGMNEQYF
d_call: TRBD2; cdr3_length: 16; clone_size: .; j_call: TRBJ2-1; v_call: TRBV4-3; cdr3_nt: TGCGCCAGCAGCCAAGAGATAGCGGGGGGTTGGCATGAGCAGTTCTTC; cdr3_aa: CASSQEIAGGWHEQFF
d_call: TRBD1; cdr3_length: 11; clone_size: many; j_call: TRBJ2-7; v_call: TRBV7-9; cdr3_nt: TGTGCCAGCGGGGACAGCTACGAGCAGTACTTC; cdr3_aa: CASGDSYEQYF
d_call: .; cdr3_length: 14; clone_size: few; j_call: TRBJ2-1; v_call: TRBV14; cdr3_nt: TGTGCCAGCAGCCAAGAGTGGGGGGACAATGAGCAGTTCTTC; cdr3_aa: CASSQEWGDNEQFF
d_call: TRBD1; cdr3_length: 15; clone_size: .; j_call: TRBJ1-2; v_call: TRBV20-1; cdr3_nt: TGCAGTGCTCCTCCCCTTTGGACAGGCGACTATGGCTACACCTTC; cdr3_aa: CSAPPLWTGDYGYTF
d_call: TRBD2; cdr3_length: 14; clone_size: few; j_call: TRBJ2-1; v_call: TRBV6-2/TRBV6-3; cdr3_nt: TGTGCCAGCAGACCCGGGACTAGCGCCAATCGGTGGTTCTTC; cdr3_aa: CASRPGTSANRWFF
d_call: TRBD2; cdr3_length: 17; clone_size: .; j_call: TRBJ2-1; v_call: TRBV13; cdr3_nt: TGTGCCAGCAGCCAGATGTCGCAGACTAGCGGAGACAATGAGCAGTTCTTC; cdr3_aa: CASSQMSQTSGDNEQFF
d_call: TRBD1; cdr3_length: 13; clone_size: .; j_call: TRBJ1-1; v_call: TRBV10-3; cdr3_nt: TGTGCCAGTCGCCCCGGGACAGGCGATGAAGCTTTCTTT; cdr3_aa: CASRPGTGDEAFF
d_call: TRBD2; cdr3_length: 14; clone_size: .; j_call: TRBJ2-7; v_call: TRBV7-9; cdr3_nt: TGTGCCAGCATGCCGGGGGGAAGCTCCTACGAGCAGTACTTC; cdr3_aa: CASMPGGSSYEQYF
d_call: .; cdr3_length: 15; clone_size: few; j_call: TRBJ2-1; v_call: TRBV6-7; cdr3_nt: TGTGCCAGCAGTTACTGGACAGACTCCTACAATGAGCAGTTCTTC; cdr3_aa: CASSYWTDSYNEQFF
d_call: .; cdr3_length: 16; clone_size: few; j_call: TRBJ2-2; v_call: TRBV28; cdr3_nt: TGTGCCAGCAGTTTCCCCAGACTCATGAACACCGGGGAGCTGTTTTTT; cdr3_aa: CASSFPRLMNTGELFF
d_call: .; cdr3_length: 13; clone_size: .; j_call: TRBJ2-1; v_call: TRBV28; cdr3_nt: TGTGCCACACGACATTATCCTGGGAATGAGCAGTTCTTC; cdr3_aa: CATRHYPGNEQFF
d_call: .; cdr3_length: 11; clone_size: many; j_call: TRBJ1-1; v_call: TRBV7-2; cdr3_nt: TGTGCCAGCAGCTTATCGCCTGAAGCTTTCTTT; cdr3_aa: CASSLSPEAFF
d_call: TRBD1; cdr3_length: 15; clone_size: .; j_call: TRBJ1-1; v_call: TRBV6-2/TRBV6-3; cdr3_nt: TGTGCCAGCAGGACTAACAGGGGGCTCAACACTGAAGCTTTCTTT; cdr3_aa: CASRTNRGLNTEAFF
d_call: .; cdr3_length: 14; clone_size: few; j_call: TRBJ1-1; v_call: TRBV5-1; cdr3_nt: TGCGCCAGCAGCTTGGTTGACAAAGACACTGAAGCTTTCTTT; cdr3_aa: CASSLVDKDTEAFF
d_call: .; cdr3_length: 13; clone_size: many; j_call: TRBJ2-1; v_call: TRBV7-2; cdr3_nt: TGTGCCAGCAGCCTCTGGGCAGGGGATGAGCAGTTCTTC; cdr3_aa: CASSLWAGDEQFF
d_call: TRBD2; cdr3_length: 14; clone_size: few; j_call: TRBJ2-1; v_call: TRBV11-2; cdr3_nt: TGTGCCAGCAGCTTCCCCGGACTAGTGGAAGAGCAGTTCTTC; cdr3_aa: CASSFPGLVEEQFF
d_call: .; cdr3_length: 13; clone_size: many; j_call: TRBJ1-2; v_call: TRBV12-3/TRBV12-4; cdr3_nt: TGTGCCAGCAGTCCAGACAGTCCCGATGGCTACACCTTC; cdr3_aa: CASSPDSPDGYTF
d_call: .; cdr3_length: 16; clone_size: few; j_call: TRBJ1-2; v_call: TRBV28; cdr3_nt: TGTGCCAGCAGCCCTATTGTCAATGACAGAAACTATGGCTACACCTTC; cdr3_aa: CASSPIVNDRNYGYTF
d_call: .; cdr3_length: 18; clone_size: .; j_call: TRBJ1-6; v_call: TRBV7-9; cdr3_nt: TGTGCCAGCAGACACCTCGGGACCGAACCTCCCTATAATTCACCCCTCCACTTT; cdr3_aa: CASRHLGTEPPYNSPLHF
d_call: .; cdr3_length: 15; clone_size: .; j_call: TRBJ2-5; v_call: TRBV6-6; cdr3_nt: TGTGCCAGCAGTTCCACGAGAGACCCTCCTGAGACCCAGTACTTC; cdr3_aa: CASSSTRDPPETQYF
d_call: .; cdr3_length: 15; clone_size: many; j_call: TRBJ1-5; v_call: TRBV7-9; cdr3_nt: TGTGCCAGCAGCTTAGGTCACATGCAGGATCAGCCCCAGCATTTT; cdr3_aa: CASSLGHMQDQPQHF
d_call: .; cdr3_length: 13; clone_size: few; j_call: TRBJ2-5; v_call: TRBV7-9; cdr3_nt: TGTGCCAGCAGCCGACAGGCACTAGAGACCCAGTACTTC; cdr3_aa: CASSRQALETQYF
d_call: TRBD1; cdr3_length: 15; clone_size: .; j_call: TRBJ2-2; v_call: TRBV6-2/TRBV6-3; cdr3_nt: TGTGCCAGCAGGACGACAGGGGGCTACACCGGGGAGCTGTTTTTT; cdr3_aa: CASRTTGGYTGELFF
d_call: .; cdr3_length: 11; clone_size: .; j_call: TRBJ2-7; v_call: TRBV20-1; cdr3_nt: TGCAGTGCTGGACAAGACTACGAGCAGTACTTC; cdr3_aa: CSAGQDYEQYF
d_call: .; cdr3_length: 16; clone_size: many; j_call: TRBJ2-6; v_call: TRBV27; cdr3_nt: TGTGCCAGCAGCCGGTCAGCAAACTCTGGGGCCAACGTCCTGACTTTC; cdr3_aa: CASSRSANSGANVLTF
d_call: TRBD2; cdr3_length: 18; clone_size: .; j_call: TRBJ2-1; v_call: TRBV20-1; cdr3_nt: TGCAGTGCTCTTGCTCAAATAGCGGGGGGCCACTTATACAATGAGCAGTTCTTC; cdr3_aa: CSALAQIAGGHLYNEQFF
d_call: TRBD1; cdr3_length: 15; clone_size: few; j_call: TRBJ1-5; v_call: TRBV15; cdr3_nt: TGTGCCACCAGCAGAGGGGACAGGGAAGGGCAGCCCCAGCATTTT; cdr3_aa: CATSRGDREGQPQHF
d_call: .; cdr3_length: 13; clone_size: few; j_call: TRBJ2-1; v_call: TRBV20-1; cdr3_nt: TGCAGTGCTAGAGATCTGAGTTACAATGAGCAGTTCTTC; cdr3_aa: CSARDLSYNEQFF
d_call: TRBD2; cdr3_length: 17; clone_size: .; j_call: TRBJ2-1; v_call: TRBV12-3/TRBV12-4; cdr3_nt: TGTGCCAGCAGTCCCGGGACTAGCGGGGGGGGGCTCAATGAGCAGTTCTTC; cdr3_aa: CASSPGTSGGGLNEQFF
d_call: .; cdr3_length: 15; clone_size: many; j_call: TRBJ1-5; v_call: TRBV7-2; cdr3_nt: TGTGCCAGCAGCTCTTCCCCGGACAGAGATCAGCCCCAGCATTTT; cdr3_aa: CASSSSPDRDQPQHF